This passage covers 13 T cell receptor beta chains from one sample sequenced in a study of identical twins. TCRdb re-called the 5' RACE reads with MiXCR, one entry per CDR3 protein. The data show hundreds of thousands of distinct CDR3 sequences, around 8% seen once. The sample was also linked to a second study, of yellow fever vaccine responses in identical twins.

Material: memory (CD45RO+) T cells sorted from blood. These receptors were obtained from a woman under 30 in good health.

This clonotype has at least ten counts. The chain carries TRBV11-2 and TRBJ1-1, with no clear D. Germline values: CDR1 SGHAT, CDR2 FQNNGV. The CDR3 length is 13 residues. V lost 3 bases and J lost 7, with 12 bases in between. The CDR3 coding sequence is TGTGCCAGCAGCTTCTCCGGAGTAGTTGAAGCTTTCTTT. Amino acids: CASSFSGVVEAFF.

This clonotype was seen repeatedly, ten times or more. The V gene is TRBV6-5, the J gene TRBJ2-5, with D perhaps matching TRBD1 or TRBD2 (5 bases each). In germline, CDR1 is MNHEY, CDR2 SVGAGI. The CDR3 covers 15 residues. The V end lost 0 bases, the J end lost 4 bases, and 12 bases lay between the germline ends. The DNA of the CDR3 is TGTGCCAGCAGTTACTCTATCGGGGCGGGAGAGACCCAGTACTTC. The encoded protein is CASSYSIGAGETQYF.

This clonotype appeared many times. V and J are TRBV18 and TRBJ2-5; 7 positions match TRBD1. The V gene end was trimmed by 3 bases and the J gene end by 5 bases; junction bases not matched to a gene: 6. The CDR3 has 14 residues. Germline V gene sequence: CDR1 KGHSH, CDR2 LQKENI. CDR3 coding DNA: TGTGCCAGCTCACCCAACAGGGGTCGTGAGACCCAGTACTTC. Residues: CASSPNRGRETQYF. Drawing the rest from reference TRBV18 and TRBJ2-5, the complete variable domain is NAGVMQNPRHLVRRRGQEARLRCSPMKGHSHVYWYRQLPEEGLKFMVYLQKENIIDESGMPKERFSAEFPKEGPSILRIQQVVRGDSAAYFCASSPNRGRETQYFGPGTRLLVL.

Remarks on this clonotype: A much larger clone differs from this one at a single base, so this may be a read error. This chain links TRBV29-1 with TRBJ2-1; no reliable D call. There are 12 residues in the CDR3. Trimming took off 5 bases at V and 10 bases at J, with 15 bases between the two ends. Germline V gives CDR1 SQVTM, CDR2 ANQGSEA. This chain's CDR3 is CSVTFSPSEQFF. The CDR3 nucleotides are TGCAGCGTTACCTTTAGTCCTTCCGAGCAGTTCTTC.

The table lists this clonotype with many counts. The chain has TRBV6-2 or TRBV6-3 and TRBJ2-5; weak D call: TRBD2 (6 bases). V lost 2 bases and J 5 bases, leaving 15 bases between the germline ends. The germline CDR1 and CDR2 sequences are MNHEY and SVGEGT. The CDR3 has 15 residues. CDR3: CASSYGSGRWETQYF. The CDR3 DNA reads TGTGCCAGCAGTTACGGTAGCGGCCGGTGGGAGACCCAGTACTTC.

The chain carries TRBV6-1 and TRBJ2-5; D unclear. In germline, CDR1 is MNHNS, CDR2 SASEGT. The CDR3 runs to 14 residues. The V gene lost 0 bases and the J gene lost 7 bases, with 12 bases spanning the gap. The CDR3 protein is CASSEASRSGTQYF. The CDR3 DNA reads TGTGCCAGCAGTGAAGCTTCAAGGTCGGGGACCCAGTACTTC.

This clonotype was observed a few times. J is TRBJ2-3 and V is TRBV2; TRBD1 might be the D (5 bases). The ends were cut back, 4 bases at V and 2 bases at J, with 7 bases in the middle. CDR1 is SNHLY and CDR2 is FYNNEI in the germline V gene. The length of the CDR3 is 13 residues. The CDR3 protein is CASSATDTDTQYF. The DNA of the CDR3 is TGTGCCAGCAGTGCGACAGACACAGATACGCAGTATTTT. Based on the CDR3 plus reference TRBV2 and TRBJ2-3, the full variable domain is EPEVTQTPSHQVTQMGQEVILRCVPISNHLYFYWYRQILGQKVEFLVSFYNNEISEKSEIFDDQFSVERPDGSNFTLKIRSTKLEDSAMYFCASSATDTDTQYFGPGTRLTVL.

This clonotype was counted ten times or more. J is TRBJ2-2 and V is TRBV12-3 or TRBV12-4; maybe TRBD1 (6 bases). This CDR3 region has 13 residues. The V end was cut by 5 bases, the J end by 4 bases, with 8 bases between. The CDR3 sequence is CASSGDITGELFF. CDR3 coding DNA: TGTGCCAGCAGTGGGGACATCACCGGGGAGCTGTTTTTT.

This clonotype was counted ten times or more. The rearrangement uses TRBV4-1 and TRBJ2-5, with 13 bases that match TRBD2. V was clipped by 1 base and J by 1 base; unmatched bases: 6. The CDR3 runs 18 residues. Germline assignment: CDR1 MGHRA and CDR2 YSYEKL. CDR3 sequence reads: CASSQVRRLAGGQETQYF. The CDR3 coding sequence is TGCGCCAGCAGCCAAGTACGAAGACTAGCGGGAGGCCAAGAGACCCAGTACTTC.

This chain joins TRBV6-5 and TRBJ1-4; 8 bases are a match to TRBD1. The CDR3 length is 15 residues. J was trimmed by 8 bases and V by 4 bases; bases with no gene match: 9. The germline V gene has CDR1 MNHEY and CDR2 SVGAGI. Written as DNA, the CDR3 is TGTGCCAGCAGTTTCCTGGACAGGGCCAACGAAAAACTGTTTTTT. Its protein product is CASSFLDRANEKLFF.

This clonotype was seen repeatedly, ten times or more. V usage is TRBV5-1 and J usage is TRBJ2-4; a weak D match, TRBD1 (5 bases). CDR3 length equals 14 residues. Trimming left V 3 bases short and J 6 bases short, with 13 bases between. From germline, CDR1 is SGHRS and CDR2 YFSETQ. CDR3 amino acids: CASSSTQGLNIQYF. CDR3 bases: TGCGCCAGCAGCTCCACCCAGGGTCTAAACATTCAGTACTTC. Full variable domain (remainder filled in from reference TRBV5-1 and TRBJ2-4): KAGVTQTPRYLIKTRGQQVTLSCSPISGHRSVSWYQQTPGQGLQFLFEYFSETQRNKGNFPGRFSGRQFSNSRSEMNVSTLELGDSALYLCASSSTQGLNIQYFGAGTRLSVL.

This clonotype showed up just a few times. The chain couples TRBV18 to TRBJ2-6; 7 nucleotides line up with TRBD2. Trimming cost V 5 bases and J 2 bases; bases outside gene matches: 6. CDR1 is KGHSH, CDR2 LQKENI, per germline. The CDR3 has 16 residues. The CDR3 bases are TGTGCCAGCTCATCGTACGGGACTACTGGGGCCAACGTCCTGACTTTC. This sequence encodes CASSSYGTTGANVLTF.

The sample holds a few counts of this clonotype. The gene calls are TRBV29-1 and TRBJ2-1; D possibly matches TRBD1 or TRBD2 (5 bases each). The germline V gene has CDR1 SQVTM and CDR2 ANQGSEA. V lost 5 bases to trimming and J lost 8 bases, with 10 bases between them. The CDR3 sequence is 11 residues long. Here the CDR3 DNA reads TGCAGCGTTTTTGGGGGTCATGAGCAGTTCTTC. Its protein product is CSVFGGHEQFF.